This TCR beta chain was captured in a study of cytomegalovirus exposure and HLA in healthy donors. Overall study results and limits: TRBV6-2, TRBV6-3 and some other V segments were unresolvable in 87-base-pair reads.

PCR amplification relied on 60 Vbeta primers (plus 13 Jbeta primers). TCRdb's copy holds only in-frame clones and misses some; the assay was immunoSEQ multiplex PCR. The table lists 200,000 or so clones, approximately 79% of them singletons, with about 0.22% in the top ten. Looked up from germline, CDR1 is SGHRS and CDR2 is YFSETQ. V lost 0 bases, J lost 8 bases, and 11 bases lay in between. This CDR3 is 14 amino acids long. Comment on this clone: What it binds is unknown.

The specimen sequenced was PBMCs. The TCR was taken from a girl aged 2 to 9 in good health and CMV-seronegative. The chain is built from TRBV5-1 and TRBJ1-4; no firm D call. The CDR3 reads CASSLGGGEEKLFF. The CDR3 nucleotides read TGCGCCAGCAGCTTGGGCGGAGGAGAGGAAAAACTGTTTTTT. Full variable domain (rest looked up from reference TRBV5-1 and TRBJ1-4): KAGVTQTPRYLIKTRGQQVTLSCSPISGHRSVSWYQQTPGQGLQFLFEYFSETQRNKGNFPGRFSGRQFSNSRSEMNVSTLELGDSALYLCASSLGGGEEKLFFGSGTQLSVL.